The rows below give T cell receptor beta chains drawn from one sample of a study of blood T cell repertoires in COVID-19. Some clones are missing from TCRdb's copy, which holds only in-frame ones; the method was immunoSEQ multiplex PCR. The table records more than 80,000 clones, approximately 83% of them present only once. Input material: peripheral blood. These receptors all come from a woman in her 70s with acute or convalescent COVID-19. Both conserved end residues are part of each CDR3. The D gene is left open where the match is weak. Clone sizes are given selectively: once, few, many, or a class where the clone is expanded.

TRBV30	TRBJ1-1	.	.	TGTGCCTGGAGCCCGAGGGAAAATGAAGCTTTCTTT	CAWSPRENEAFF
TRBV5-1	TRBJ1-3	.	.	TGCGCCAGCAGCTCCACAGTAGGACACATCTCTGGAAACACCATATATTTT	CASSSTVGHISGNTIYF
TRBV4-2	TRBJ2-5	TRBD2	.	TGTGCCAGCAGCCAAGAGGGTCTAGCGGGGGGGCAGCAAGAGACCCAGTACTTC	CASSQEGLAGGQQETQYF
TRBV5-1	TRBJ1-1	TRBD1	once	TGCGCCAGCAGAAATGGACAGGAGAACACTGAAGCTTTCTTT	CASRNGQENTEAFF
TRBV19	TRBJ1-3	.	few	TGTGCCAGTAGTACCCAGGGTTTTGGAAACACCATATATTTT	CASSTQGFGNTIYF
TRBV19	TRBJ1-2	TRBD1	.	TGTGCCAGTAGGCCCCGGGACAGGGAATTTAAAGGCTACACCTTC	CASRPRDREFKGYTF
TRBV3-1/TRBV3-2	TRBJ1-1	.	.	TGTGCCAGCAGCCAAGAAGAAGCGAGAGCTTTCTTT	CASSQEEARAFF
TRBV27	TRBJ1-1	.	.	TGTGCCAGCAGTTTATGGGCAGGGCGATCGGCTGAAGCTTTCTTT	CASSLWAGRSAEAFF
TRBV29-1	TRBJ2-7	.	.	TGCAGCGTTGGAGCCGACAGAAGAAATGAGCAGTACTTC	CSVGADRRNEQYF
TRBV5-1	TRBJ1-2	.	.	TGCGCCAGCAGACGGGGGGAGGTCGTAGATGGCTACACCTTC	CASRRGEVVDGYTF
TRBV5-4	TRBJ1-2	.	.	TGTGCCAGCAGCTCGGTGAAAGCCTCGGACTATGGCTACACCTTC	CASSSVKASDYGYTF
TRBV6-1	TRBJ2-1	TRBD2	few	TGTGCCAGCAGTGACGGACTAGCGAACAATGAGCAGTTCTTC	CASSDGLANNEQFF
TRBV18	TRBJ1-1	.	.	TGTGCCAGCTCACCATACTTATTGACAGCCAGGAACACTGAAGCTTTCTTT	CASSPYLLTARNTEAFF
TRBV29-1	TRBJ1-6	.	once	TGCAGCGTTGGGGAGCGGAACTCACCCCTCCACTTT	CSVGERNSPLHF
TRBV30	TRBJ2-3	TRBD2	.	TGTGCCTGGAGTGTACGGGGGGGAAGCACAGATACGCAGTATTTT	CAWSVRGGSTDTQYF
TRBV5-1	TRBJ1-4	TRBD1	.	TGCGCCAGCAGCGTGGAGGGGGCTTCCGGGGAAAAACTGTTTTTT	CASSVEGASGEKLFF
TRBV9	TRBJ1-1	TRBD1	.	TGTGCCAGCAGTCGTAATTACAGGGGCGGTTTCACTGAAGCTTTCTTT	CASSRNYRGGFTEAFF
TRBV11-3	TRBJ2-1	.	.	TGTGCCAGCAGCTTAAACAAATACAATGAGCAGTTCTTC	CASSLNKYNEQFF
TRBV6-5	TRBJ2-3	TRBD2	.	TGTGCCAGCAGCAGCGGGGGGGACACAGATACGCAGTATTTT	CASSSGGDTDTQYF
TRBV19	TRBJ2-6	.	.	TGTGCCAGTAGTATAACAGGGCGAATCTCCGGGGCCAACGTCCTGACTTTC	CASSITGRISGANVLTF
TRBV18	TRBJ1-1	TRBD1	once	TGTGCCAGCTCTTCTCGAGGGGGCCGCACTGAAGCTTTCTTT	CASSSRGGRTEAFF
TRBV5-3	TRBJ1-6	.	.	TGTGCCAGAAGCGCGGCCTTTAGACTCTCGTATAATTCACCCCTCCACTTT	CARSAAFRLSYNSPLHF
TRBV6-5	TRBJ2-2	.	.	TGTGCCAGCATTACTACCGGGGAGCTGTTTTTT	CASITTGELFF
TRBV6-6	TRBJ1-1	TRBD1	.	TGTGCCAGCAGTTACCCACAGGGGCCGAACACTGAAGCTTTCTTT	CASSYPQGPNTEAFF
TRBV11-3	TRBJ2-1	.	.	TGTGCCAGCAGCCCTACTCACAATGAGCAGTTCTTC	CASSPTHNEQFF
TRBV5-1	TRBJ2-1	.	.	TGCGCCAGCAGCTTCCAGGGCGACAATGAGCAGTTCTTC	CASSFQGDNEQFF
TRBV6-5	TRBJ1-2	.	.	TGTGCCAGCACCGAACGGGCGGGGGCGTCCGGCTACACCTTC	CASTERAGASGYTF
TRBV14	TRBJ1-3	.	.	TGTGCCAGCAGCCCGCTCGGCGGTGACTCTGGAAACACCATATATTTT	CASSPLGGDSGNTIYF
TRBV7-3	TRBJ2-1	TRBD2	.	TGTGCCAGCAGCTTACTAGCGGGGTCCTACAATGAGCAGTTCTTC	CASSLLAGSYNEQFF
TRBV7-6	TRBJ2-7	TRBD1	.	TGTGCCAGCAGCTTAGAGCAGGGGGCCCTCTACGAGCAGTACTTC	CASSLEQGALYEQYF
TRBV7-9	TRBJ2-5	.	.	TGTGCCAGCAGCCGAGGCAGGGGGGCCCTCCAAGAGACCCAGTACTTC	CASSRGRGALQETQYF
TRBV5-1	TRBJ1-1	.	.	TGCGCCAGCAGCTTGGCCGGGAGCCCAGGGACTGAAGCTTTCTTT	CASSLAGSPGTEAFF
TRBV9	TRBJ2-1	TRBD1	.	TGTGCCAGCAGCGTAGGGTGGACAGGGTATGAACATGAGCAGTTCTTC	CASSVGWTGYEHEQFF
TRBV29-1	TRBJ2-2	TRBD1	once	TGCAGCGTTGGGGGACAGGGTACCGGGGAGCTGTTTTTT	CSVGGQGTGELFF
TRBV2	TRBJ1-1	TRBD1	.	TGTGCCAGCATCGGGACAGAGCGGAACACTGAAGCTTTCTTT	CASIGTERNTEAFF
TRBV5-1	TRBJ1-1	.	.	TGCGCCAGCAGCTTGGCCTCGGGGAGAGGCACTGAAGCTTTCTTT	CASSLASGRGTEAFF
TRBV6-6	TRBJ1-5	.	.	TGTGCCAGCAACCTAGGGGCGTATAGCAATCAGCCCCAGCATTTT	CASNLGAYSNQPQHF
TRBV5-1	TRBJ2-2	TRBD1	.	TGCGCCAGCAGCTCGCTCACCACCGGGACAGGGGTTTCCGGGGAGCTGTTTTTT	CASSSLTTGTGVSGELFF
TRBV6-5	TRBJ1-4	.	once	TGTGCCAGTCGGGGGGCTGGGGTTGAAAAACTGTTTTTT	CASRGAGVEKLFF
TRBV6-2/TRBV6-3	TRBJ2-3	.	.	TGTGCCAGCAGTCCACTCCTAGCGGATACGCAGTATTTT	CASSPLLADTQYF
TRBV5-1	TRBJ2-3	TRBD2	.	TGCGCCAGCAGCATTACTAGCGGGGGGGCCATTACGCAGTATTTT	CASSITSGGAITQYF